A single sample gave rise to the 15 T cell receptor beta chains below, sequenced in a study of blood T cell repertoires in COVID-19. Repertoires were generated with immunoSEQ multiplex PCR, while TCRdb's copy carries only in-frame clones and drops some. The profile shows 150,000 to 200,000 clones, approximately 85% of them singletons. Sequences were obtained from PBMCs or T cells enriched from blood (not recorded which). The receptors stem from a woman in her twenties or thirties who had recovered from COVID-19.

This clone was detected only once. Here the CDR3 reads CASRPPGQRYNEQFF. DNA of the CDR3: TGTGCCAGCAGGCCACCGGGACAGAGATACAATGAGCAGTTCTTC. The V gene is TRBV2, the J gene TRBJ2-1; 7 bases are shared with TRBD1. This CDR3 has 15 amino acids. Trimming at V came to 6 bases and at J to 4 bases, leaving 9 bases not matched to a gene. CDR1 SNHLY and CDR2 FYNNEI come from the germline V gene.

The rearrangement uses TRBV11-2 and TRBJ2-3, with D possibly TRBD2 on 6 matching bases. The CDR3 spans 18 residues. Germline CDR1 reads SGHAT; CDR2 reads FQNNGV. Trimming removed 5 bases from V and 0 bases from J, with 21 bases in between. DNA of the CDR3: TGTGCCAGCAGCCTACGGGCTATAGCGGCGTCTAGCACAGATACGCAGTATTTT. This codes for CASSLRAIAASSTDTQYF.

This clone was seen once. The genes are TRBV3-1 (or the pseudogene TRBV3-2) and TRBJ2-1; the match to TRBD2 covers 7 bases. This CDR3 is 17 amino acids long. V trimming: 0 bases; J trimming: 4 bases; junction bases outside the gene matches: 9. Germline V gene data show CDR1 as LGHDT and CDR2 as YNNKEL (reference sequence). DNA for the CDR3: TGTGCCAGCAGCCAAGATCCCAGACAGCGGGGTTACAATGAGCAGTTCTTC. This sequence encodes CASSQDPRQRGYNEQFF.

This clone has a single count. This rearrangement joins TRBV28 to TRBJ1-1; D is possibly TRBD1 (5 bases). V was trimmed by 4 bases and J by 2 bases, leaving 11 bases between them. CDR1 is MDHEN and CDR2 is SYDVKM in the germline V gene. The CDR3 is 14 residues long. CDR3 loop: CASSSLRDNTEAFF. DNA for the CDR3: TGTGCCAGCAGTTCCCTCAGGGATAACACTGAAGCTTTCTTT. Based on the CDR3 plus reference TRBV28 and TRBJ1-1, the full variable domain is DVKVTQSSRYLVKRTGEKVFLECVQDMDHENMFWYRQDPGLGLRLIYFSYDVKMKEKGDIPEGYSVSREKKERFSLILESASTNQTSMYLCASSSLRDNTEAFFGQGTRLTVV.

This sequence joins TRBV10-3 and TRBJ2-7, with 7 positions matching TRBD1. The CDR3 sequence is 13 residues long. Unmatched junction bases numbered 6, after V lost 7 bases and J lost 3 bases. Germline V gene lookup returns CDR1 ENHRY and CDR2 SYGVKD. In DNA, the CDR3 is TGTGCCATCAATCCGGGACAGAGCTACGAGCAGTACTTC. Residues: CAINPGQSYEQYF.

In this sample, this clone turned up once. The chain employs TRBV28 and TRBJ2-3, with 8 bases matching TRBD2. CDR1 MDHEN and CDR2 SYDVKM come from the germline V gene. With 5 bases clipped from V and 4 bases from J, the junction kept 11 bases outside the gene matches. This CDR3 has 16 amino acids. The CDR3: CASSGAAAGASDTQYF. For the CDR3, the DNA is TGTGCCAGCAGTGGGGCAGCAGCGGGAGCTTCAGATACGCAGTATTTT. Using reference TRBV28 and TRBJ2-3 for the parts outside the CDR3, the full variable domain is DVKVTQSSRYLVKRTGEKVFLECVQDMDHENMFWYRQDPGLGLRLIYFSYDVKMKEKGDIPEGYSVSREKKERFSLILESASTNQTSMYLCASSGAAAGASDTQYFGPGTRLTVL.

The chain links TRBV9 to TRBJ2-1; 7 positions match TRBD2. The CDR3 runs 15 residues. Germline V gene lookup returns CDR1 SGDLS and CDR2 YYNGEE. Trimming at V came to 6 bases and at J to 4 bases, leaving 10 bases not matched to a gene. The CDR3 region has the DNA TGTGCCAGCACTTACGGGGGAGGGTCTTACAATGAGCAGTTCTTC. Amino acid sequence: CASTYGGGSYNEQFF.

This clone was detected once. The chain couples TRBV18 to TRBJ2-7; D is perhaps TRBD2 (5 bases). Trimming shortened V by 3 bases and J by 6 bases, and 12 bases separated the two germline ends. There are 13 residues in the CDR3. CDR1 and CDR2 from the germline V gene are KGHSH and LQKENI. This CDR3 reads CASSPDSSTEQYF. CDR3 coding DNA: TGTGCCAGCTCACCGGATTCTAGCACCGAGCAGTACTTC.

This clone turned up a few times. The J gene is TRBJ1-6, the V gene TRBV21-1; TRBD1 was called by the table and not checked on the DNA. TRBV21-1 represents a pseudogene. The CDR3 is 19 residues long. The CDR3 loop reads CASSKVGGWDSSYNSPLHF. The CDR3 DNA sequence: TGTGCCAGCAGCAAAGTAGGAGGCTGGGACAGCTCCTATAATTCACCCCTCCACTTT.

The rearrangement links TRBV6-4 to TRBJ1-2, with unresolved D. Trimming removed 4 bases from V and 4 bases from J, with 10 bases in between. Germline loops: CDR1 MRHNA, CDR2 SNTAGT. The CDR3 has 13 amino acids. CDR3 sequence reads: CASSVNRGYGYTF. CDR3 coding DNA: TGTGCCAGCAGTGTTAACCGGGGCTATGGCTACACCTTC.

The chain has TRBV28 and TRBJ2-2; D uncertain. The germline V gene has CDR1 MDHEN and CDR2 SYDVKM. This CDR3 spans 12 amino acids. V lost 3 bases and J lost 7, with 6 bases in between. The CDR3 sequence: CASSFYLGELFF. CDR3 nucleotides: TGTGCCAGCAGTTTTTATCTCGGGGAGCTGTTTTTT.

In DNA, the CDR3 is TGTGCCAGCAGGGCAGGACTAGCGGGAGGCAATGAGCAGTTCTTC. Its protein is CASRAGLAGGNEQFF. The genes are TRBV9 and TRBJ2-1; 14 nucleotides agree with TRBD2. V gave up 5 bases and J gave up 6 bases; unmatched junction bases: 4. The germline gives CDR1 SGDLS, CDR2 YYNGEE. The CDR3 covers 15 residues.

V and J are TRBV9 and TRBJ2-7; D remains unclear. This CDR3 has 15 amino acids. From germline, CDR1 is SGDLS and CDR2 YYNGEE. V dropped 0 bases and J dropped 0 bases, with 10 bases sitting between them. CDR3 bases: TGTGCCAGCAGCGTAGAGGCAGGTAGCTCCTACGAGCAGTACTTC. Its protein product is CASSVEAGSSYEQYF.

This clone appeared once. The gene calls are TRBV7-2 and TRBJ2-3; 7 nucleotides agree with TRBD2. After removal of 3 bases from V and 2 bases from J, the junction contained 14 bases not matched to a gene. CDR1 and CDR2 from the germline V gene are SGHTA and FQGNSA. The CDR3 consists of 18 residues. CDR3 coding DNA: TGTGCCAGCAGCTTTTCCGCCGAGACGGGACTATTCACAGATACGCAGTATTTT. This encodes CASSFSAETGLFTDTQYF.

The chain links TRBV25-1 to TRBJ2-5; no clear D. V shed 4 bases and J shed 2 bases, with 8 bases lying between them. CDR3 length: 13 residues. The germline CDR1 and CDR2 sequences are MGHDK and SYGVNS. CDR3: CASSVFGQETQYF. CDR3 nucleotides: TGTGCCAGCAGTGTTTTCGGGCAAGAGACCCAGTACTTC.